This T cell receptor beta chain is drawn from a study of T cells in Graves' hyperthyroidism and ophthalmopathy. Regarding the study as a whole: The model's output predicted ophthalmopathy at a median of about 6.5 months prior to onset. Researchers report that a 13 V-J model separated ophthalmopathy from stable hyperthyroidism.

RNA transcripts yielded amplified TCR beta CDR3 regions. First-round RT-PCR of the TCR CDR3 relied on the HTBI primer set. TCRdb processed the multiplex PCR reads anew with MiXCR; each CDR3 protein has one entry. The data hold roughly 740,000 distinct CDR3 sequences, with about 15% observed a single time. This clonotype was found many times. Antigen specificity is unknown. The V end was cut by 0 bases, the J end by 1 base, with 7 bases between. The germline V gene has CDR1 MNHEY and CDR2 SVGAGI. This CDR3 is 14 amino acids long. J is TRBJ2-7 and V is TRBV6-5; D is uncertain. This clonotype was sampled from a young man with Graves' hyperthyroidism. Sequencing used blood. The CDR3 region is CASSYSRVSYEQYF. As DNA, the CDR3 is TGTGCCAGCAGTTACTCACGGGTTTCCTACGAGCAGTACTTC.